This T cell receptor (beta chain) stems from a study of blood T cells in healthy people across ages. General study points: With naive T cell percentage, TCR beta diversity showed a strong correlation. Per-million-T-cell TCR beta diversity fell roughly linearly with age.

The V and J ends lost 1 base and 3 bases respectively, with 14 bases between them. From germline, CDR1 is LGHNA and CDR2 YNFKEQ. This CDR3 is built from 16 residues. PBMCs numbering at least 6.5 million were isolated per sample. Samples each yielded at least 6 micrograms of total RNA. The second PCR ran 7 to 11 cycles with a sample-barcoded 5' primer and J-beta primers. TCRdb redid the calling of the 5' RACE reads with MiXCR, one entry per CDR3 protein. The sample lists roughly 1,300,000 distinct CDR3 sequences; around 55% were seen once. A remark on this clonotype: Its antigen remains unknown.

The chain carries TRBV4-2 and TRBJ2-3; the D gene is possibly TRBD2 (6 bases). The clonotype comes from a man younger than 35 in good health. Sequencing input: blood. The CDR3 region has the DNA TGTGCCAGCAGCCAAGCCCAAGGCGGGGAGACAGATACGCAGTATTTT. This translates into CASSQAQGGETDTQYF.